A selection of T cell receptor beta chains follows, all from one sample in a study of cytomegalovirus exposure and HLA in healthy donors. Data came from immunoSEQ multiplex PCR; TCRdb stores just in-frame clones and leaves some out. Its clone listing holds over 75,000 clones. Sequenced sample: PBMCs. Receptors were obtained from a girl aged 10 to 17 in good health and CMV-seropositive. Each CDR3 is given with its conserved first and last residue. Fields, in order: D gene, clone size, V gene, J gene, CDR3 protein, CDR3 DNA. D genes are given only for firm matches. The size field is filled for only some rows; it gives once, few, many or a size class.

-	-	TRBV5-1	TRBJ2-7	CASSLVHPAYEQYF	TGCGCCAGCAGCTTGGTACACCCTGCCTACGAGCAGTACTTC
TRBD1	-	TRBV6-1	TRBJ2-2	CASSDRGLWAGELFF	TGTGCCAGCAGCGACAGGGGGCTATGGGCCGGGGAGCTGTTTTTT
-	-	TRBV6-1	TRBJ1-2	CASAYRLNYGYTF	TGTGCCAGCGCTTACAGGTTAAACTATGGCTACACCTTC
-	-	TRBV9	TRBJ1-1	CASSEGGMNTEAFF	TGTGCCAGCAGCGAGGGAGGCATGAACACTGAAGCTTTCTTT
-	-	TRBV5-1	TRBJ1-2	CASSLDRAYGYTF	TGCGCCAGCAGCTTGGACAGAGCCTATGGCTACACCTTC
TRBD1	-	TRBV10-3	TRBJ1-4	CAIGEDRALEKLFF	TGTGCCATCGGGGAGGACAGGGCCTTGGAAAAACTGTTTTTT
-	-	TRBV6-5	TRBJ1-2	CASSYGGRRGYTF	TGTGCCAGCAGTTACGGAGGGCGCAGGGGCTACACCTTC
TRBD1	-	TRBV19	TRBJ2-1	CATSGQGVSYNEQFF	TGTGCCACCTCGGGACAGGGGGTTTCCTACAATGAGCAGTTCTTC
TRBD1	-	TRBV6-1	TRBJ2-1	CASRDRGYNEQFF	TGTGCCAGCCGGGACAGGGGATACAATGAGCAGTTCTTC
-	-	TRBV2	TRBJ1-1	CASSAVNTEAFF	TGTGCCAGCAGTGCGGTGAACACTGAAGCTTTCTTT
TRBD1	-	TRBV5-1	TRBJ1-4	CASSSEGQGAIEKLFF	TGCGCCAGCAGCTCGGAGGGACAGGGGGCGATTGAAAAACTGTTTTTT
-	-	TRBV2	TRBJ1-5	CASSLQLYAPGQKSNQPQHF	TGTGCCAGCAGCTTGCAACTATATGCTCCGGGACAAAAAAGCAATCAGCCCCAGCATTTT
-	-	TRBV28	TRBJ1-1	CASSPGLNTEAFF	TGTGCCAGCAGCCCAGGGTTGAACACTGAAGCTTTCTTT
-	-	TRBV7-8	TRBJ1-1	CASSLNSPNTEAFF	TGTGCCAGCAGCTTAAATTCTCCGAACACTGAAGCTTTCTTT
-	-	TRBV30	TRBJ1-2	CAWSATGTSQTF	TGTGCCTGGAGTGCCACCGGGACATCTCAAACCTTC
-	-	TRBV10-3	TRBJ1-4	CAIGEGMTEKLFF	TGTGCCATCGGGGAGGGGATGACTGAAAAACTGTTTTTT
TRBD1	-	TRBV6-1	TRBJ2-5	CASSRDRGETQYF	TGTGCCAGCAGTAGGGACAGGGGTGAGACCCAGTACTTC
TRBD2	-	TRBV4-2	TRBJ2-3	CASSLAGATDTQYF	TGTGCCAGCAGCCTAGCGGGGGCTACAGATACGCAGTATTTT
-	-	TRBV7-2	TRBJ1-2	CASSLAHTTGYGYTF	TGTGCCAGCAGCTTAGCCCACACGACAGGCTATGGCTACACCTTC
TRBD1	-	TRBV7-2	TRBJ1-1	CASSMDRVNRNTEAFF	TGTGCCAGCAGCATGGACAGGGTAAATAGGAACACTGAAGCTTTCTTT
TRBD1	-	TRBV5-1	TRBJ1-6	CASSLVGPDRGPNNSPLHF	TGCGCCAGCAGCTTGGTGGGCCCCGACAGGGGGCCGAATAATTCACCCCTCCACTTT
TRBD1	-	TRBV4-2	TRBJ2-3	CASSPRTGEADTQYF	TGTGCCAGCAGCCCACGGACAGGGGAGGCAGATACGCAGTATTTT
-	-	TRBV5-6	TRBJ1-5	CASSLQVYSNQPQHF	TGTGCCAGCAGCTTGCAAGTCTATAGCAATCAGCCCCAGCATTTT
TRBD1	-	TRBV6-5	TRBJ1-6	CASSPGTGVNSPLHF	TGTGCCAGCAGTCCCGGGACAGGGGTGAATTCACCCCTACACTTT
-	-	TRBV25-1	TRBJ1-6	CASSEFKGLSYNSPLHF	TGTGCCAGCAGTGAATTTAAGGGGCTCTCCTATAATTCACCCCTCCACTTT
TRBD2	-	TRBV28	TRBJ2-2	CASRSGGSRTGELFF	TGTGCCAGCAGGTCGGGGGGTTCCCGGACCGGGGAGCTGTTTTTT
-	-	TRBV10-3	TRBJ2-5	CAISEYGFRETQYF	TGTGCCATCAGTGAGTACGGTTTCCGAGAGACCCAGTACTTC
TRBD2	-	TRBV2	TRBJ2-5	CASSERAGEYQETQYF	TGTGCCAGCAGTGAACGGGCGGGGGAGTACCAAGAGACCCAGTACTTC
-	-	TRBV29-1	TRBJ2-3	CSVAPSTDTQYF	TGCAGCGTGGCACCAAGCACAGATACGCAGTATTTT
TRBD1	-	TRBV19	TRBJ1-5	CATRDREGQPQHF	TGTGCCACCCGGGACAGGGAAGGTCAGCCCCAGCATTTT
-	-	TRBV6-5	TRBJ1-6	CASSWVDRRNSPLHF	TGTGCCAGCAGTTGGGTCGACAGGCGTAATTCACCCCTCCACTTT
-	-	TRBV15	TRBJ1-6	CATSRYRMNNSPLHF	TGTGCCACCAGCAGGTACAGAATGAATAATTCACCCCTCCACTTT
-	medium-sized	TRBV5-4	TRBJ1-4	CASSEGVGGEKLFF	TGTGCCAGCAGCGAGGGTGTAGGGGGTGAAAAACTGTTTTTT
-	-	TRBV6-5	TRBJ1-4	CASGSSPWEKLFF	TGTGCCAGCGGCTCCTCCCCGTGGGAAAAACTGTTTTTT
TRBD2	-	TRBV7-2	TRBJ2-3	CASSFPGTSGGTDTQYF	TGTGCCAGCAGCTTCCCCGGGACTAGCGGGGGCACAGATACGCAGTATTTT
-	-	TRBV6-1	TRBJ1-5	CASSEEGAGSNQPQHF	TGTGCCAGCAGTGAAGAGGGAGCAGGAAGCAATCAGCCCCAGCATTTT
-	-	TRBV29-1	TRBJ2-3	CSVWYLTDKQYF	TGCAGCGTTTGGTACCTCACAGATAAGCAGTATTTT
TRBD1	-	TRBV18	TRBJ2-2	CASSIMDRGVDTGELFF	TGTGCCAGCTCAATCATGGACAGGGGAGTGGACACCGGGGAGCTGTTTTTT
TRBD1	-	TRBV7-9	TRBJ2-2	CASSPLLSTGNYTGELFF	TGTGCCAGCAGCCCGCTGCTGTCGACAGGGAACTACACCGGGGAGCTGTTTTTT
-	-	TRBV4-1	TRBJ2-1	CASSQATPIYNEQFF	TGCGCCAGCAGCCAAGCTACCCCGATCTACAATGAGCAGTTCTTC
TRBD2	-	TRBV9	TRBJ2-3	CASSVTPLAGGSQTDTQYF	TGTGCCAGCAGCGTAACTCCCTTGGCGGGGGGTTCGCAAACAGATACGCAGTATTTT
-	-	TRBV19	TRBJ2-6	CASSLTESGANVLTF	TGTGCCAGTAGCCTGACAGAGTCTGGGGCCAACGTCCTGACTTTC
-	-	TRBV9	TRBJ2-7	CASSVGTAGYEQYF	TGTGCCAGCAGCGTAGGTACTGCTGGTTACGAGCAGTACTTC
-	-	TRBV2	TRBJ2-2	CASTEFGELFF	TGTGCCAGCACGGAGTTTGGGGAGCTGTTTTTT
TRBD2	-	TRBV29-1	TRBJ2-3	CSASGGARDTQYF	TGCAGCGCTAGCGGGGGGGCCCGAGATACGCAGTATTTT
-	-	TRBV18	TRBJ2-2	CASSPPLQPNTGELFF	TGTGCCAGCTCACCACCGCTACAGCCGAACACCGGGGAGCTGTTTTTT